This TCR beta chain comes out of a study of cytomegalovirus exposure and HLA in healthy donors listed by TCRdb under 2017. Regarding the complete study: In an earlier analysis of several hundred of the donors, roughly 300 Gb of sequence data and 117 million unique TCR beta sequences from some 170 million T cells were reported. Using immunosequencing, the study profiled T cell repertoires from some 670 subjects and related those repertoires to cytomegalovirus serostatus. The genetic ancestry cluster associated with self-reported Caucasian donors included 70% to 85% of the roughly 390 genotyped donors. Donor age, sex, ethnicity and CMV serostatus were collected together with the repertoire data. Rather than using new phenotypic data, the later analysis identified candidate immune exposures from TCR beta sequences and from how often those sequences occurred across donors. Typing coverage varied by locus: 629-630 donors for A, B, C, DRB1 and DQB1; about 520 for DQA1; 606 for DPA1; more than 450 for DPB1. Roughly 310 gigabases of sequencing data and approximately 80 million unique TCR sequences were included in an early release covering roughly 600 HLA-typed donors. High-throughput TCR immunosequencing, statistical association of individual TCRs with disease status, and machine learning were combined to predict cytomegalovirus infection status. In an earlier analysis of 587 of the donors, high-throughput TCR beta sequencing was used to judge whether each TCR beta V gene segment behaved as functional or pseudogenic. A separate validation cohort of roughly 130 different subjects was used in addition to the 666-subject first cohort. The study was designed to test whether signatures of past pathogen exposure could be identified by cataloging public T cell receptors. Roughly 5 DR-DQ haplotypes were handled as single units for association and clustering, since linkage in the cohort was strong. All discovery cohort repertoires had been generated using a single sequencing platform. Both class I and class II loci were covered by HLA typing, at four-digit resolution. In a later genetic analysis, genome-wide SNP genotypes for about three fifths of the 666 donors were used, and that subset was treated as a discovery cohort. A later analysis re-examined previously published TCR beta repertoires from 600 to 700 donors and added high-resolution HLA genotyping to investigate patterns of TCR occurrence. On average, around 200,000 unique TCR beta nucleotide sequences were sequenced per donor among 398 genotyped donors of the cohort, with roughly 18% of those sequences being non-productive.

With regard to this clone: The antigen it binds to is not known. Per-base quality was not reported, and no clone a single base away is much larger than it.

Including the terminal cysteine and phenylalanine, the CDR3 comprises 15 residues. The DNA shown is the 45-base CDR3, in frame from base 1. V lost 6 bases and J lost 3 bases, and the count of bases not matched to a germline gene is 8. Reading the germline V gene (reference sequence) gives CDR1 MNHNY and CDR2 SVGAGI. Preparation of the library involved the immunoSEQ multiplex PCR assay. The multiplex PCR relied on a mix of 60 forward primers for TCR Vbeta segments and 13 reverse primers for TCR Jbeta segments. A multiplex PCR assay on genomic DNA amplified the CDR3 region of rearranged TCR beta genes. On the Illumina HiSeq System, the amplified TCR beta libraries were sequenced as 87-base-pair reads. Concerning the study's data processing: In a later analysis, tens of millions of unique TCR beta chains were counted across the roughly 610 repertoires, and approximately 11 million of these chains were shared by at least two donors. Raw reads were error-corrected and collapsed into unique sequences by a nearest-neighbor algorithm in which closely related sequences were merged to remove PCR and sequencing errors. Alignment of CDR3 sequences to IMGT reference sequences was used to assign V, D and J gene segments. For a sequence to be retained, at least a six-nucleotide match to both a V gene segment and a J gene segment was required. A rearrangement counted as productive if the CDR3 had no stop codons and remained in frame with V and J, and every other rearrangement counted as non-productive. CDR3 was defined by IMGT convention, running from the second conserved V-encoded cysteine to the conserved J-encoded phenylalanine. The earlier analysis of a few hundred of the donors excluded any sequence lacking an unambiguous match to a single V gene segment. In an earlier analysis of around 590 of the donors, a V segment was called functional when productive rearrangements were above 56.7%, and segregating when the standard deviation between donors exceeded 5%. A statistical classification framework was developed to diagnose cytomegalovirus status using the catalog of TCR beta chain sequences. In a later analysis, TCR nucleotide sequences were compared against IMGT/GENE-DB human TR gene sequences so that V and J genes could be assigned. Using the TCRdist pipeline, a later analysis assigned CDR3 sequences along with most-parsimonious VDJ recombination scenarios. In a later analysis, each TCR beta chain was defined by its CDR3 amino acid sequence together with its V-gene family, and reads lacking a unique V-gene family were excluded. In a later analysis, 550 to 650 highly shared, low-generation-probability nucleotide sequences were removed to address suspected cross-contamination and a sequencing artifact. A later analysis calculated a clonal expansion index for each public chain from normalized within-repertoire ranks of inferred template counts. In a later analysis, generation probabilities were computed using a VDJ recombination model fitted to out-of-frame rearrangements, and the results were checked against IGoR. A later analysis scored TCR-TCR, TCR-HLA and TCR-CMV co-occurrence with hypergeometric tests, applying a repertoire-size bias correction to TCR pairs. To estimate false discovery rates, a later analysis permuted the HLA or CMV assignments 20 times. In a later analysis, co-occurring TCRs were grouped using DBSCAN, and TCRdist sequence similarity was added for clustering within HLA-allele-positive subsets. Repertoires with fewer than 30,000 or more than 120,000 public chains were left out of co-occurrence clustering, as were several repertoires with anomalous nucleotide sharing. Not all clones reach the TCRdb copy of this immuneACCESS table, which keeps in-frame sequences only. Checked studies attribute under half of the gap to unresolved V genes and leave the rest unexplained. The DNA was the basis for D and trimming; V, J and clone size are from that table. This sample lists more than 85,000 clones; roughly two thirds were detected once. The top ten clonotypes cover about 14% of the sample.

The cohort comprised 550 to 700 healthy bone marrow donors. At the time of sampling, all cohort members were nominally healthy, though unrecorded immune exposures were likely present. The donor tested CMV seropositive, placing the donor among the 289 seropositive members of the cohort. Every donor gave a peripheral blood sample, and the peripheral blood mononuclear cells from that sample were used for TCR beta sequencing. The Qiagen DNeasy Blood Extraction Kit was used to extract genomic DNA from the blood cell samples. General conclusions and limits of the study: A group of highly shared sequence variants was considered likely to be a technical artifact of the sequencing pipeline. Because counts were too low, about 18 rarely observed V segments, including chromosome 9 orphons, were left out of the earlier analysis of roughly 600 of the donors. A further reported finding was that TCR beta sequences accurately predicted the HLA-A and HLA-B alleles for most subjects in the first cohort. The only immune exposure information available for the cohort was CMV serostatus. Strong co-occurrence of HLA alleles, especially DR and DQ, made assigning TCR associations to individual alleles difficult. Correlated functional status among segregating V segments might be attributable to linkage disequilibrium, but an unknown experimental factor could not be ruled out. In a later analysis, 15,000 to 20,000 TCR beta sequences were associated with specific HLA alleles at a false discovery rate of 0.05. Broadly in line with IMGT annotations, most TCR beta V segments showed up in productive rearrangements about 87% or about 30% of the time in an earlier analysis of 450 to 750 of the donors. According to a later analysis, most CMV-associated TCR beta chains appeared to be HLA-restricted, and the HLA associations seemed to be driven largely by CMV exposure. The cohort was sequenced for TCR beta chains only, and without alpha or paired-chain data the features that could be detected were limited. V-gene and J-gene trimming of TCR beta chains was associated with a missense DCLRE1C variant in a later genetic analysis, and the association was replicated in an independent cohort. The authors suggested that the approach could potentially be generalized to other disease states and immunological phenotypes. A later analysis found that TCR association rates varied across HLA loci, with DRB1 alleles showing the most associated TCRs and HLA-C alleles the fewest. Compared with the approximately 700-donor mean, donors in an Asian-associated ancestry cluster had fewer N-insertions in productive TCRs, according to a later genetic analysis. In vitro tests confirmed that three of the cytomegalovirus-associated TCR beta chains recognize cytomegalovirus antigens. Some IMGT-functional V segments, including TRBV6-2 and TRBV6-3, could not be told apart with the 87-base-pair reads, so those segments were excluded. A later analysis reported that several top co-occurrence clusters appeared linked to parvovirus B19, influenza, CMV and Epstein-Barr virus. Most TCR sequences were observed very rarely across donors, whereas some public TCRs were present in many individuals. The presence/absence analyses assumed that sequencing depth was roughly uniform across donors, and that assumption may not be true. Because HLA typing was missing for some donors at each locus, association tests included only the typed subset. The classifier was reported to diagnose cytomegalovirus status with high specificity and sensitivity in both the original and validation cohorts. Compared with equally common non-associated chains, HLA-associated TCR beta chains in a later analysis were more clonally expanded and had lower generation probabilities. In the study, about 150 TCR beta chains were listed as associated with cytomegalovirus.

This receptor chain uses TRBV6-6 and TRBJ1-3, with 7 central nucleotides matching TRBD1. The sample consisted of PBMCs. This receptor was taken from a woman aged 45 to 65 in good health and CMV-seropositive. The encoded CDR3 is CASRHDRDFGNTIYF. Here is the DNA: TGTGCCAGCAGACACGACAGGGACTTTGGAAACACCATATATTTT.